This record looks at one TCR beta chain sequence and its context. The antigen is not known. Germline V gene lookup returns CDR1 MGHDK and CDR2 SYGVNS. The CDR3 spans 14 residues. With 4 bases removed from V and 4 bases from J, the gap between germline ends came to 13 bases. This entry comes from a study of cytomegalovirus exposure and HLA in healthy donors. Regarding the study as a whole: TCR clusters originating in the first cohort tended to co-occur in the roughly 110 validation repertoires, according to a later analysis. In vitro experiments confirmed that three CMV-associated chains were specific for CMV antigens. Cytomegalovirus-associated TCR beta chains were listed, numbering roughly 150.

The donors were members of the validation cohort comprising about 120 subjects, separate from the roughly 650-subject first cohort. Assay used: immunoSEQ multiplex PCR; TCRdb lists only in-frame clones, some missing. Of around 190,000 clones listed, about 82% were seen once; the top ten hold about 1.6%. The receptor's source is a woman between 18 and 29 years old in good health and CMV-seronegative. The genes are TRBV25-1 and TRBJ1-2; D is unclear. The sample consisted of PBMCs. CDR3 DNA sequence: TGTGCCAGCAGTGGATCGCCACCGGGCTATGGCTACACCTTC. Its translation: CASSGSPPGYGYTF.